This T cell receptor beta chain is drawn from a study of graft-versus-host responses after intestinal transplantation. The overall study: Recipients got multivisceral, liver-intestinal, or isolated intestinal transplants.

Trimming left V 1 base short and J 2 bases short, with 6 bases between. The CDR3 length is 14 residues. The germline gives CDR1 LNHNV, CDR2 YYDKDF (reference sequence). Assay used: immunoSEQ multiplex PCR; TCRdb lists only in-frame clones, some missing. The sample comprises tens of thousands of clones, more than 85% of which are singletons, and 1.7% rests with the top ten. Study conclusions and caveats: Analysis identified GvH clones in recipient marrow, with some appearing first in ileum or blood.

With respect to this clone: The antigen is not known.

The genes are TRBV15 and TRBJ1-3, with D unresolved. The origin of this receptor is a human donor who was the organ donor for an intestinal transplant. The sample in question was unstimulated CD8+ T cells sorted from spleen or lymph node cells, obtained before transplant. The CDR3: CATSRGPPGNTIYF. CDR3 DNA sequence: TGTGCCACCAGCAGAGGGCCGCCTGGAAACACCATATATTTT.